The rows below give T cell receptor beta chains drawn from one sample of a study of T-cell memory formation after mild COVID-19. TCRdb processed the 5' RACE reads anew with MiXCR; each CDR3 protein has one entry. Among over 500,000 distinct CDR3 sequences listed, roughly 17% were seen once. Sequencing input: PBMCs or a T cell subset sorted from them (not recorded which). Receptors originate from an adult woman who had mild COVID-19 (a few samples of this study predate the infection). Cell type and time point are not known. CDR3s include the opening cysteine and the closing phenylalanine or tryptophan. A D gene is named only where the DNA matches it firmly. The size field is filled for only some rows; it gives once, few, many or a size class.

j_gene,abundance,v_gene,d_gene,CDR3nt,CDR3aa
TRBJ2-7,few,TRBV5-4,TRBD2,TGTGCCAGCAGCGCTGCTAGCGGGGTAAAGAGGGGCGAGCAGTACTTC,CASSAASGVKRGEQYF
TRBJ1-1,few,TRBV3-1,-,TGTGCCAGCAGCCCTAATACAGGGACCACTGAAGCTTTCTTT,CASSPNTGTTEAFF
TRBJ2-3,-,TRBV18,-,TGTGCCAGCTCACCACCCACATATACGGGCACAGATACGCAGTATTTT,CASSPPTYTGTDTQYF
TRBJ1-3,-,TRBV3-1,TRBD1,TGTGCCAGCAGCCAAGGCTTGGGACAGGGGAGAAACACCATATATTTT,CASSQGLGQGRNTIYF
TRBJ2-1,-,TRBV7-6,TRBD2,TGTGCCAGCAGCCAACGGGGGGGCTCCATATATGAGCAGTTCTTC,CASSQRGGSIYEQFF
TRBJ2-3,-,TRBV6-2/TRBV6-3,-,TGTGCCAGCAGTTACTGGGGGCCAGCTAGCACAGATACGCAGTATTTT,CASSYWGPASTDTQYF
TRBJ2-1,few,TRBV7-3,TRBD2,TGTGCCAGCAGCCTACAATTAGCGGGGGGTAATGAGCAGTTCTTC,CASSLQLAGGNEQFF
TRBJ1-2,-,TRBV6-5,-,TGTGCCAGCACTAGTCTCACAGACTATGGCTACACCTTC,CASTSLTDYGYTF
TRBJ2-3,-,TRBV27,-,TGTGCCAGCAGAATTCGGAGAGCAGTCACAGATACGCAGTATTTT,CASRIRRAVTDTQYF
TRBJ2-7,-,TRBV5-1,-,TGCGCCAGCAGCGTGGACCCAGGCCCCTACGAGCAGTACTTC,CASSVDPGPYEQYF
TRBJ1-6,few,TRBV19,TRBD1,TGTGCCAGTAGTGCGGGGACAGGGGGCTCTAATTCACCCCTCCACTTT,CASSAGTGGSNSPLHF
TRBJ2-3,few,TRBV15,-,TGTGCCACCGGAGGGTCAGATACGCAGTATTTT,CATGGSDTQYF
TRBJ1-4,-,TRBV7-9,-,TGTGCCAGCAGCCCACCTGTGAGAGGCGAAAAACTGTTTTTT,CASSPPVRGEKLFF
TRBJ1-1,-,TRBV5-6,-,TGTGCCAGCAGCCCCGATTACTACATGAACACTGAAGCTTTCTTT,CASSPDYYMNTEAFF
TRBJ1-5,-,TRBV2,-,TGTGCCAGCAGTGAACAGGGGACCATCAATCAGCCCCAGCATTTT,CASSEQGTINQPQHF
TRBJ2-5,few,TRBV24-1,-,TGTGCCACCAGTGATGCCGGGAGACAAGAGACCCAGTACTTC,CATSDAGRQETQYF
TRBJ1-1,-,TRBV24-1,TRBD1,TGTGCCACCAGTGACGGACAGGGGAACACTGAAGCTTTCTTT,CATSDGQGNTEAFF
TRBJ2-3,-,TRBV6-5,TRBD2,TGTGCCAGCAGTAAATATAGGGAGGGCCCAGATACGCAGTATTTT,CASSKYREGPDTQYF
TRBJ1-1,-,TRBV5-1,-,TGCGCCAGCAGCTTGGGAGGGGCTTGGAACACTGAAGCTTTCTTT,CASSLGGAWNTEAFF
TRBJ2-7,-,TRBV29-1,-,TGCAGCGCTGAGGACAGAGGAAGCTCCTACGAGCAGTACTTC,CSAEDRGSSYEQYF
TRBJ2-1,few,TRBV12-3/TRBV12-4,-,TGTGCCAGCAGTTTACGGCGGGGGCGGCATCGCGCGACAGATGAGCAGTTCTTC,CASSLRRGRHRATDEQFF
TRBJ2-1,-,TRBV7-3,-,TGTGCCAGCAGCCCTTACCTGGGCAACGGGGGAGAGCAGTTCTTC,CASSPYLGNGGEQFF
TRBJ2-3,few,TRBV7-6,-,TGTGCCAGCAGCTTATCTGGCGGGAAAAGCACAGATACGCAGTATTTT,CASSLSGGKSTDTQYF
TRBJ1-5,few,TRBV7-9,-,TGTGCCAGCAGCTTGGTCACATGGGGGAGAAATAATCAGCCCCAGCATTTT,CASSLVTWGRNNQPQHF
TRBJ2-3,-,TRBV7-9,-,TGTGCCAGCAGCTACCCGGGAGATACGCAGTATTTT,CASSYPGDTQYF
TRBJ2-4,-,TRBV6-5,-,TGTGCCAGCAGTCAAGTGGGATCTATCCCCATATTAGCCAAAAACATTCAGTACTTC,CASSQVGSIPILAKNIQYF
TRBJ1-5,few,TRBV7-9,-,TGTGCCAGCAGCTTAGAGTATAGCAATCAGCCCCAGCATTTT,CASSLEYSNQPQHF
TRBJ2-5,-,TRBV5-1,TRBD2,TGCGCCAGCGGGGGGGGGAGTCGACAAGAGACCCAGTACTTC,CASGGGSRQETQYF
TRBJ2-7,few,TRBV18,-,TGTGCCAGCTCACCATTCCAGTCCTACGAGCAGTACTTC,CASSPFQSYEQYF
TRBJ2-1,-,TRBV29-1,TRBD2,TGCAGCGTTGTACTGCGGGAGGGTGAGGAGCAGTTCTTC,CSVVLREGEEQFF
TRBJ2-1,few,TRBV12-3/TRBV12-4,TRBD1,TGTGCCAGCAGTTTACGTCGGGACAGGAGTGGCAATGAGCAGTTCTTC,CASSLRRDRSGNEQFF
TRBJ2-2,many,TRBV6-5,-,TGTGCCAGCAGTCTTGTCCACACCGGGGAGCTGTTTTTT,CASSLVHTGELFF
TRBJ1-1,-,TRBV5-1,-,TGCGCCAGCAGACTCGCCCAGGACGTAATGAACACTGAAGCTTTCTTT,CASRLAQDVMNTEAFF
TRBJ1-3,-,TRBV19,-,TGTGCCAGTAGTATCTTCGCCGGCCTCTCTGGAAACACCATATATTTT,CASSIFAGLSGNTIYF
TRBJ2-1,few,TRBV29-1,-,TGCAGCGTTACACCGACAGAGGCATACAATGAGCAGTTCTTC,CSVTPTEAYNEQFF
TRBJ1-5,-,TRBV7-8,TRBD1,TGTGCCAGCGGACCTACATCAGGGGGCCGTGCCAAGCCCCAGCATTTT,CASGPTSGGRAKPQHF
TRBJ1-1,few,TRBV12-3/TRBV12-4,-,TGTGCCAGCAGTCGGAGTTTGCAAGCTTTCTTT,CASSRSLQAFF